This T cell receptor beta chain originates from a study of blood T cell repertoires in COVID-19. As for the study in general: Collection of acute and convalescent COVID-19 samples took place in the United States, Italy and Spain. T cells, B-cell-depleted T cells, or PBMCs supplied cDNA or gDNA.

In the source study's methods: Using reference gene primer amplification, nucleated cell counts were estimated. Method: immunoSEQ multiplex PCR; TCRdb's copy keeps in-frame clones and lacks some. That table is the source of V, J and clone size, and D and trimming were worked out from the DNA. The sample lists a few hundred thousand clones; about 86% were seen once. Germline CDR1 GTSNPN, CDR2 SVGIG (reference sequence). The V segment lost 0 bases and the J segment 7 bases; nucleotides outside the gene matches: 9. The CDR3 extends over 15 amino acids. The source of this sequence is a woman in her 30s who had recovered from COVID-19. The sequencing input was peripheral blood. This rearrangement joins TRBV30 to TRBJ2-7; 10 bases agree with TRBD2. CDR3 DNA: TGTGCCTGGAGTGTTGATAGCGGGGGGCCACGGGAGCAGTACTTC. It yields the protein CAWSVDSGGPREQYF.